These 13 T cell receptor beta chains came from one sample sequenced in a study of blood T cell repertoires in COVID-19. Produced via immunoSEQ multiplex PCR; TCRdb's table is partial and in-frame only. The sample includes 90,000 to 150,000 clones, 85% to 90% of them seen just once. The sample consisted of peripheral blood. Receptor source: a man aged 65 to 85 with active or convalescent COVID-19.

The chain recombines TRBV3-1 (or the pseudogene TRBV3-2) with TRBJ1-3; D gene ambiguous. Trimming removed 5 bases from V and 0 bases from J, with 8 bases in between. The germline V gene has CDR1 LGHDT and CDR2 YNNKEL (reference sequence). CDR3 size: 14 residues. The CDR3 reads CASSSGFSGNTIYF. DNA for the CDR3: TGTGCCAGCAGCTCAGGTTTCTCTGGAAACACCATATATTTT.

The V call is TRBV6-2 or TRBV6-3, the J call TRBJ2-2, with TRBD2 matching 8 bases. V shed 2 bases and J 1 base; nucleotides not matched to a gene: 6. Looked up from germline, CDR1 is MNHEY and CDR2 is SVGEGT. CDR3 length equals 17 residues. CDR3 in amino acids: CASSYPRGRKNTGELFF. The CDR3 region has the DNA TGTGCCAGCAGTTACCCTCGCGGGAGGAAGAACACCGGGGAGCTGTTTTTT.

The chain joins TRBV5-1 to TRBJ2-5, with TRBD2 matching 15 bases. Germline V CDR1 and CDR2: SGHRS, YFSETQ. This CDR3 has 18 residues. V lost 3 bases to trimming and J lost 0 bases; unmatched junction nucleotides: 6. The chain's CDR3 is CASSSGLAGGEYQETQYF. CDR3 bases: TGCGCCAGCAGCTCTGGACTAGCGGGAGGGGAGTACCAAGAGACCCAGTACTTC.

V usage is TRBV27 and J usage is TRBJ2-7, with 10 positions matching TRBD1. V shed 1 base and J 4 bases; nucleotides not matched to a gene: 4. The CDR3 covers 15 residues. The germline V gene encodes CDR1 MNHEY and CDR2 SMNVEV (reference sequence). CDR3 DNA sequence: TGTGCCAGCAGTTTATGGGGGACAGGGGAATACGAGCAGTACTTC. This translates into CASSLWGTGEYEQYF.

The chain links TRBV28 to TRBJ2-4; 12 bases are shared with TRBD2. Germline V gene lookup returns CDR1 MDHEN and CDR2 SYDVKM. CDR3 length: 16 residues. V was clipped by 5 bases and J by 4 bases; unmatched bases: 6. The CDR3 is CASSESGTSGKNIQYF. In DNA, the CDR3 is TGTGCCAGCAGTGAATCCGGGACTAGCGGGAAAAACATTCAGTACTTC.

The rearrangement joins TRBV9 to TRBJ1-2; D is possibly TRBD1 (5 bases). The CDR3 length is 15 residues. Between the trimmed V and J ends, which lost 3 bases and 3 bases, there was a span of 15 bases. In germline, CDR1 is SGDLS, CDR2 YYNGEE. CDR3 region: CASSGGLGYDYGYTF. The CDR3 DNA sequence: TGTGCCAGCAGCGGGGGCTTGGGTTACGACTATGGCTACACCTTC.

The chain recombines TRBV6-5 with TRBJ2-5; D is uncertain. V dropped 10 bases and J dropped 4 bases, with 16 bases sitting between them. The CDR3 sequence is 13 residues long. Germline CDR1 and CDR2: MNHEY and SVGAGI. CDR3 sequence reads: CATLLRTSETQYF. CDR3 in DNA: TGTGCCACCCTCCTCCGTACTTCAGAGACCCAGTACTTC.

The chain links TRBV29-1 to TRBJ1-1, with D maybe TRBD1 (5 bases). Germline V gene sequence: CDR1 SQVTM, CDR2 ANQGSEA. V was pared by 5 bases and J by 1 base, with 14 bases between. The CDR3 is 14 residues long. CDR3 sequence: CSVYLGQKNTEAFF. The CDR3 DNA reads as TGCAGCGTTTACTTGGGGCAGAAGAACACTGAAGCTTTCTTT. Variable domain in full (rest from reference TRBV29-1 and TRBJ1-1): SAVISQKPSRDICQRGTSLTIQCQVDSQVTMMFWYRQQPGQSLTLIATANQGSEATYESGFVIDKFPISRPNLTFSTLTVSNMSPEDSSIYLCSVYLGQKNTEAFFGQGTRLTVV.

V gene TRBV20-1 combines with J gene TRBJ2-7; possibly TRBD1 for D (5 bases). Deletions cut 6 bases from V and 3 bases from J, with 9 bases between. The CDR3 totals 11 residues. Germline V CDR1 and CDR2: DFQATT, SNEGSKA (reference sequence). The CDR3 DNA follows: TGCAGTGCACCCGACAGCTACGAGCAGTACTTC. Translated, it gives CSAPDSYEQYF.

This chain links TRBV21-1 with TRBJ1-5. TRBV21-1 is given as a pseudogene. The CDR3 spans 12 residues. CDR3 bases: TGTGCCAGCAGCAAATACAATCAGCCCCAGCATTTT. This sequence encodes CASSKYNQPQHF.

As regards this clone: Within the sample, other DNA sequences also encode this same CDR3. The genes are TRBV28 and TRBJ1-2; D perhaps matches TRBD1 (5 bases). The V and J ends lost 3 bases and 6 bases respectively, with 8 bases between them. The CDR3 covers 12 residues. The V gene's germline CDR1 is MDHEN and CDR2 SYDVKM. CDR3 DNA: TGTGCCAGCAGTTTTAAGGGGAATGGCTACACCTTC. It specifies CASSFKGNGYTF.

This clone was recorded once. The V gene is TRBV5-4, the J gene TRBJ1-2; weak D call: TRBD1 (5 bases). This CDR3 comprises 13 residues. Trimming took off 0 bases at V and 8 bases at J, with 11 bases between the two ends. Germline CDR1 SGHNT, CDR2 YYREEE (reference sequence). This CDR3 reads CASSLVPGGGYTF. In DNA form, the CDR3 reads TGTGCCAGCAGCTTGGTACCTGGGGGGGGCTACACCTTC. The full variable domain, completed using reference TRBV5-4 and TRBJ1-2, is ETGVTQSPTHLIKTRGQQVTLRCSSQSGHNTVSWYQQALGQGPQFIFQYYREEENGRGNFPPRFSGLQFPNYSSELNVNALELDDSALYLCASSLVPGGGYTFGSGTRLTVV.

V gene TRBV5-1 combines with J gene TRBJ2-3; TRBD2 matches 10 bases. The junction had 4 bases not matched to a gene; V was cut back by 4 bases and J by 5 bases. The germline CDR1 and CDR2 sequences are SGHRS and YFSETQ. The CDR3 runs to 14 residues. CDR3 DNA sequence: TGCGCCAGCAGCACCGGGACTAGCGAAGATACGCAGTATTTT. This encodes CASSTGTSEDTQYF.